This T cell receptor beta chain was retrieved from a study of preoperative IRX-2 immunotherapy in early breast cancer. Between the trimmed V and J ends, which lost 5 bases and 0 bases, there was a span of 11 bases. Germline loops: CDR1 MNHGY, CDR2 SAAAGT. The CDR3 totals 14 residues. TCRdb's table, derived via immunoSEQ multiplex PCR, lists solely in-frame clones and lacks some. Among 3,000 to 4,000 clones listed, approximately 85% were seen once. As for treatment: preoperative locoregional IRX-2 cytokine immunotherapy. This receptor was taken from a human donor with breast cancer. Source: tumor tissue, taken after IRX-2 immunotherapy. J is TRBJ2-7 and V is TRBV6-8, with D unresolved. The CDR3 DNA reads TGTGCCAGCAGTAGGTTTTTATCCTCCTACGAGCAGTACTTC. It encodes CASSRFLSSYEQYF.